Listed below are T cell receptor beta chains from one sample, sequenced in a study of cytomegalovirus exposure and HLA in healthy donors. Generated by immunoSEQ multiplex PCR, the TCRdb table keeps only in-frame clones and is missing some. The sample shows about 190,000 clones, approximately 84% of them seen only once. Input material: PBMCs. The receptor source for this set is a boy aged 5-17 years in good health and CMV-seronegative. CDR3s include the opening cysteine and the closing phenylalanine or tryptophan.

v_call cdr3_length cdr3_aa
TRBV2 15 CASSEGGTSRDTQYF
TRBV6-6 12 CASSYLGRDQHF
TRBV18 16 CASSPWGGNSYNEQFF
TRBV28 12 CASRSNHRGYTF
TRBV6-1 15 CAGAGTGNLQETQYF
TRBV4-2 15 CASSQEREGPDTQYF
TRBV4-1 15 CASSQGDRAGYGYTF
TRBV7-8 12 CASSFGTPYSFF
TRBV29-1 13 CSVAAGPNQPQHF
TRBV6-1 13 CARRDRDTGELFF
TRBV29-1 12 CSVLLGRIEAFF
TRBV7-6 18 CASSLGPGGTEYNSPLHF
TRBV11-2 14 CASSFSDITGELFF
TRBV4-3 15 CASSPGRGSYNEQFF
TRBV11-3 13 CASSARTGWEAFF
TRBV5-1 14 CASSRPSGSNEQFF
TRBV14 14 CASSQMDGIYGYTF
TRBV27 15 CASSSEGTSGQTQYF